This entry concerns a single T cell receptor (beta chain). The CDR3 contains 16 residues. Looked up from germline, CDR1 is GTSNPN and CDR2 is SVGIG (reference sequence). Trimming removed 0 bases from V and 4 bases from J; junction bases left unmatched: 7. These data come from a study of cytomegalovirus exposure and HLA in healthy donors. Both 60 Vbeta primers and 13 Jbeta primers went into the PCR. Libraries were prepared by immunoSEQ multiplex PCR; TCRdb keeps only in-frame clonotypes and omits some of them. The table shows 200,000 to 250,000 clones, with roughly 75% occurring only once. This TCR came from a woman aged 25-40 years in good health and CMV-seronegative. The V and J genes are TRBV30 and TRBJ2-1, with 9 bases identical to TRBD2. The sequencing input was PBMCs. CDR3 protein: CAWSVGAGGIYNEQFF. The CDR3 nucleotides are TGTGCCTGGAGTGTGGGAGCGGGGGGAATTTACAATGAGCAGTTCTTC.